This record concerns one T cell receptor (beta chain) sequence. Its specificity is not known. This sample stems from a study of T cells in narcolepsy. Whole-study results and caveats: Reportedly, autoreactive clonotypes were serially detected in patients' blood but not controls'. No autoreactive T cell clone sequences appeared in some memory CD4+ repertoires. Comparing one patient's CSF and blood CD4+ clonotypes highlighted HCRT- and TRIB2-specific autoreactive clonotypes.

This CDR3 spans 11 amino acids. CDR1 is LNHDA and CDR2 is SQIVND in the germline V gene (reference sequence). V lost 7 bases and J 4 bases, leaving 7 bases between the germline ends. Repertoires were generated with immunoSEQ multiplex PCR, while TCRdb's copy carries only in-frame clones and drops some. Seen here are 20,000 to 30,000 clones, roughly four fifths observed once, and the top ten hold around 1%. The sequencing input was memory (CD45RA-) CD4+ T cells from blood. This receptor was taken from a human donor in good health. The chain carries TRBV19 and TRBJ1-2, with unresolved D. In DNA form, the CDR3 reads TGTGCCAGTAAAGACGGCTATGGCTACACCTTC. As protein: CASKDGYGYTF.